A selection of T cell receptor beta chains follows, all from one sample in a study of control samples from healthy donors and cancer patients. TCRdb's table, derived via immunoSEQ multiplex PCR, lists solely in-frame clones and lacks some. The table lists some 150,000 clones, around 94% of them singletons, with 14% in the top ten. The sequencing sample was made of PBMCs. All receptors derive from a man between 60 and 70 years old with colorectal cancer. The CDR3 runs from the conserved cysteine through the conserved F or W. The order of the fields is V gene, clone size, J gene, D gene, CDR3 DNA, CDR3 protein. A D gene is named only where the DNA matches it firmly. A clone size is listed for some rows: how often the clone was seen (once, few, many), or a class if it is expanded.

>TRBV14|.|TRBJ1-1|TRBD1
TGTGCCAGCAGCCGGGACAGGGTGGGGTACACTGAAGCTTTCTTT
CASSRDRVGYTEAFF
>TRBV19|.|TRBJ2-2|TRBD2
TGTGCCAGTCCCCCTAACGGGACGGTGACTAGCGGGATCTGGCGGGGCACCGGGGAGCTGTTTTTT
CASPPNGTVTSGIWRGTGELFF
>TRBV4-1|.|TRBJ2-7|.
TGCGCCAGCAGCCCCGGAGATGTATTCTCCTACGAGCAGTACTTC
CASSPGDVFSYEQYF
>TRBV11-2|.|TRBJ2-1|.
TGTGCCAGCAGGACCATACAGGGTTCGAATGAGCAGTTCTTC
CASRTIQGSNEQFF
>TRBV20-1|.|TRBJ2-4|.
TGCAGTGCTAGTGCTACAAAAGCCAAAAACATTCAGTACTTC
CSASATKAKNIQYF
>TRBV19|once|TRBJ2-7|.
TGTGCCAGTAGTCCATACCGGGACCCATACGAGCAGTACTTC
CASSPYRDPYEQYF
>TRBV12-3/TRBV12-4|.|TRBJ1-3|.
TGTGCCTTACAGGATTCTGGAAACACCATATATTTT
CALQDSGNTIYF
>TRBV6-5|.|TRBJ2-3|TRBD1
TGTGCCAGCAGCTACGGGACAGGGACAACAGATACGCAGTATTTT
CASSYGTGTTDTQYF
>TRBV3-1/TRBV3-2|.|TRBJ2-1|.
TGTGCCAGCAGCCAGAGGAGGGAGCAGTTCTTC
CASSQRREQFF
>TRBV6-5|.|TRBJ1-4|.
TGTGCCAGCAGTTACGGCACAACTAATGAAAAACTGTTTTTT
CASSYGTTNEKLFF
>TRBV11-2|.|TRBJ1-2|.
TGTGCCAGCAGCCGAGTGGGGATTAACTATGGCTACACCTTC
CASSRVGINYGYTF
>TRBV6-5|.|TRBJ2-4|.
TGTGCCAGCCGACAGACCCTAGCCAAAAACATTCAGTACTTC
CASRQTLAKNIQYF
>TRBV7-2|.|TRBJ1-1|TRBD1
TGTGCCAGCAGCTTTCAAGGACAGGGTGGCACTGAAGCTTTCTTT
CASSFQGQGGTEAFF
>TRBV6-5|.|TRBJ1-1|TRBD1
TGTGCCAGCAGTAGGACAGGGGTGACCCCAGCTTTCTTT
CASSRTGVTPAFF
>TRBV24-1|.|TRBJ2-2|.
TGTGCCACCAGTGACTTCACCGGGGAGCTGTTTTTT
CATSDFTGELFF
>TRBV7-2|.|TRBJ2-1|.
TGTGCCAGCAGCTTAGTCTCGAGTAGCTACAATGAGCAGTTCTTC
CASSLVSSSYNEQFF
>TRBV11-1|.|TRBJ2-1|TRBD1
TGTGCCAGCAGCTTAGCGACAGGGGGGAGCAATGAGCAGTTCTTC
CASSLATGGSNEQFF
>TRBV7-9|.|TRBJ2-3|.
TGTGCCAGCAGTGAGGGGTCGACAGATACGCAGTATTTT
CASSEGSTDTQYF
>TRBV9|.|TRBJ2-7|.
TGTGCCAGCAGCGTATCGGTGAGCTCCTACGAGCAGTACTTC
CASSVSVSSYEQYF
>TRBV10-2|.|TRBJ1-4|.
TGCGCCAGCAGTGAGTCGAGGGGGGGAAGAGGGGAAAAACTGTTTTTT
CASSESRGGRGEKLFF
>TRBV6-5|.|TRBJ1-1|.
TGTGCCTCCCGCTCCCGGTCGGACACTGAAGCTTTCTTT
CASRSRSDTEAFF
>TRBV29-1|once|TRBJ2-1|TRBD2
TGCAGCGGGATAGCGGGGTCCTACAATGAGCAGTTCTTC
CSGIAGSYNEQFF
>TRBV12-3/TRBV12-4|.|TRBJ1-1|TRBD1
TGTGCCAGCATCCGACAGGGTGGCACTGAAGCTTTCTTT
CASIRQGGTEAFF
>TRBV5-5|.|TRBJ2-2|.
TGTGCCAGCAGCTTGGCCGGAAGGGTAAACACCGGGGAGCTGTTTTTT
CASSLAGRVNTGELFF
>TRBV5-5|.|TRBJ1-5|TRBD1
TGTGCCAGCAGCTTACAGGGGGCAGGGCCTCAGCCCCAGCATTTT
CASSLQGAGPQPQHF
>TRBV6-2/TRBV6-3|.|TRBJ2-5|.
TGTGCCAGCAGCGGGGCCCCGGAGACCCAGTACTTC
CASSGAPETQYF
>TRBV7-2|.|TRBJ1-2|TRBD1
TGTGCCAGCAGCTACCAAGGGGGCGGCTACACCTTC
CASSYQGGGYTF
>TRBV12-3/TRBV12-4|.|TRBJ1-1|.
TGTGCCAGCAGGAGTGATCCCACTGAAGCTTTCTTT
CASRSDPTEAFF
>TRBV5-8|.|TRBJ2-5|.
TGTGCCAGCAGCTGGTGGGACTTGGAGACCCAGTACTTC
CASSWWDLETQYF
>TRBV10-3|.|TRBJ2-3|TRBD2
TGTGCCATCAGAGCTAGCGGGGGGGCCGGCACAGATACGCAGTATTTT
CAIRASGGAGTDTQYF
>TRBV3-1/TRBV3-2|.|TRBJ2-1|.
TGTGCCAGCAGCCAAGGCCTACAGGGAGGGCAGTTCTTC
CASSQGLQGGQFF
>TRBV5-1|.|TRBJ2-1|.
TGCGCCAGCCACTTGTCGCCAGGGGAGGTAGGTGAGCAGTTCTTC
CASHLSPGEVGEQFF
>TRBV5-1|.|TRBJ2-7|TRBD1
TGCGCCAGCAGCTTGGTGACAGGGGAGGAGCAGTACTTC
CASSLVTGEEQYF
>TRBV6-5|.|TRBJ1-6|.
TGTGCCAGCAGCAAGGTCAGGCATAATTCACCCCTCCACTTT
CASSKVRHNSPLHF
>TRBV11-2|.|TRBJ2-3|TRBD1
TGTGCCAGCAGCATAGGACAGGGAACAGATACGCAGTATTTT
CASSIGQGTDTQYF
>TRBV4-1|.|TRBJ1-2|.
TGCGCCAGCAGCTTCCGGACGGGGGACTATGGCTACACCTTC
CASSFRTGDYGYTF
>TRBV19|.|TRBJ2-7|TRBD1
TGTGCCAGTACCTTCGGGACAGGGGGGGGCTACGAGCAGTACTTC
CASTFGTGGGYEQYF
>TRBV6-5|.|TRBJ1-1|.
TGTGCCAGCAAACGGGTCGACGTTGGGACTGAAGCTTTCTTT
CASKRVDVGTEAFF
>TRBV7-9|.|TRBJ2-1|TRBD1
TGTGCCAGCACCGACAGGGGGGCCTACAATGAGCAGTTCTTC
CASTDRGAYNEQFF
>TRBV11-2|.|TRBJ2-7|.
TGTGCCAGCAGACCTGCCGGGAAACCTTATCAGCAGTACTTC
CASRPAGKPYQQYF
>TRBV15|.|TRBJ2-3|TRBD1
TGTGCCACCAGCGTACAGGGGCCAGATACGCAGTATTTT
CATSVQGPDTQYF
>TRBV29-1|.|TRBJ2-1|.
TGCAGCGCACGACAGACTACCTACAATGAGCAGTTCTTC
CSARQTTYNEQFF
>TRBV27|.|TRBJ1-3|TRBD1
TGTGCCAGCAGTTTATCTAGACAGGGCCCTAGCTCTGGAAACACCATATATTTT
CASSLSRQGPSSGNTIYF
>TRBV5-8|.|TRBJ1-5|.
TGTGCCAGCAGGGGTAGGGGAATGGTCAATCAGCCCCAGCATTTT
CASRGRGMVNQPQHF
>TRBV7-2|.|TRBJ1-1|.
TGTGCCAGCAGGCCGGCGGGGGGCAGGGCTTTCTTT
CASRPAGGRAFF
>TRBV5-1|.|TRBJ2-7|TRBD1
TGCGCCAGCAGCTTGGGAGGGACAGGGAACCCCGAGCAGTACTTC
CASSLGGTGNPEQYF
>TRBV5-4|once|TRBJ1-3|TRBD1
TGTGCCAGCAGCGGGGGGGACAGGGGTTCGAGAAACACCATATATTTT
CASSGGDRGSRNTIYF
>TRBV19|.|TRBJ1-5|.
TGTGCCAGTGCCTCACTACAGGGAGGTAATCAGCCCCAGCATTTT
CASASLQGGNQPQHF
>TRBV7-2|few|TRBJ2-5|TRBD1
TGTGCCAGCAGCTTATCCGACAGGGGGCGAGAGACCCAGTACTTC
CASSLSDRGRETQYF
>TRBV6-5|.|TRBJ2-7|.
TGTGCCAGCAGGTCTACAGGGTTCGAGCAGTACTTC
CASRSTGFEQYF
>TRBV5-1|.|TRBJ2-5|TRBD2
TGCGCCAGCAGCGGGAGCGGGGGGGCCGGGGAGACCCAGTACTTC
CASSGSGGAGETQYF
>TRBV7-8|.|TRBJ2-5|TRBD2
TGTGCCAGCAGCTTAGCGCCCTGGGCGGGGGGAAAAGAGACCCAGTACTTC
CASSLAPWAGGKETQYF
>TRBV7-2|.|TRBJ1-6|TRBD1
TGTGCCAGCAGCTCGGGGACAGGGCCCAATTCACCCCTCCACTTT
CASSSGTGPNSPLHF